This passage covers 17 T cell receptor beta chains from one sample sequenced in a study of T cell clonality in common variable immunodeficiency. Clones were read by immunoSEQ multiplex PCR, and TCRdb kept only the in-frame ones, dropping some. Listed for the sample are roughly 70,000 clones, none seen a single time. What was sequenced was peripheral blood mononuclear cells. Receptors originate from a person aged 18-69 years in good health.

The table lists this clone with a few counts. The CDR3 end is not reached by the read, which stops 3 residues before it; the germline J gene fills it in. V and J are TRBV7-8 and TRBJ2-7; a possible D gene is TRBD1 (5 bases). Trimming took 7 bases from V and 2 from J, leaving 18 bases between them. The germline gives CDR1 SGHVS, CDR2 FQNEAQ. The CDR3 contains 15 residues. The CDR3 reads CASTHTSDSPYEQYF. The CDR3 bases that were read are TGTGCCAGCACCCATACTTCTGACAGTCCCTACGAG.

This clone was found many times. The read ends 3 residues early relative to the CDR3; the germline J gene fills the gap. V gene TRBV10-1 combines with J gene TRBJ2-3, with a weak D call TRBD2 (5 bases). The CDR3 runs 13 residues. Germline V gives CDR1 WNHNN, CDR2 SYGVQD (reference sequence). CDR3 bases read: TGCGCCAGCAGAGCGGCCCCCGGGGAGACG. Protein sequence: CASRAAPGET. The whole CDR3 protein reads CASRAAPGETQYF.

There are many counts of this clone. With the read ending 3 residues before the CDR3 end, the germline J gene is used to fill in that end. The chain has TRBV2 and TRBJ2-3; D is perhaps TRBD2 (6 bases). V shed 4 bases and J shed 5 bases, with 16 bases lying between them. The germline V gene has CDR1 SNHLY and CDR2 FYNNEI. The CDR3 is 15 residues long. CDR3 protein: CASSGRTTKGDTQYF. The CDR3 bases that were read are TGTGCCAGCAGTGGTAGGACTACCAAGGGAGATACG.

This clone was counted many times. Coverage ceases 3 residues before the CDR3 finishes, and the germline J gene fills in the end. The chain has TRBV19 and TRBJ2-4, with 9 bases lining up with TRBD1. The CDR3 totals 14 residues. The ends lost 3 bases at V and 7 bases at J; junction bases unmatched: 4. Germline V gene lookup returns CDR1 LNHDA and CDR2 SQIVND (reference sequence). The covered CDR3 bases are TGTGCCAGTAGTATTGACAGGGGGGGGAACATT. This translates into CASSIDRGGNI. The full CDR3 protein is CASSIDRGGNIQYF.

This clone was counted at least ten times. Read coverage stops 3 residues before the CDR3 terminus; the germline J gene supplies the remainder. This chain joins TRBV30 and TRBJ1-4; possible D gene TRBD1, 5 bases. The germline V gene has CDR1 GTSNPN and CDR2 SVGIG (reference sequence). This CDR3 spans 16 amino acids. Trimming shortened V by 5 bases and J by 4 bases, and 20 bases separated the two germline ends. Partial CDR3 DNA: TGTGCCTGGCGCCGAATAACCGGGACTAGTAATGAAAAA. This codes for CAWRRITGTSNEK. The whole CDR3 reads CAWRRITGTSNEKLFF.

This clone showed up many times. The CDR3 goes on 3 residues after the read ends, and that part is filled in from the germline J gene. The chain joins TRBV29-1 to TRBJ2-1, with 9 positions matching TRBD1. V lost 6 bases, J lost 2 bases, and 5 bases stayed unmatched. The CDR3 is made up of 14 amino acids. CDR1 and CDR2 from the germline V gene are SQVTM and ANQGSEA. CDR3 DNA (partial): TGCAGCGTGGCCCGGACAGGGGCCTACAATGAG. Translation: CSVARTGAYNE. The whole CDR3 protein reads CSVARTGAYNEQFF.

This clone was detected ten times or more. The missing CDR3 end, 3 residues past where the read stops, is filled in from the germline J gene. This chain uses TRBV30 with TRBJ2-7; 9 bases are a match to TRBD1. Germline loops: CDR1 GTSNPN, CDR2 SVGIG (reference sequence). The V segment lost 6 bases and the J segment 1 base; nucleotides outside the gene matches: 4. This CDR3 region has 13 residues. Partial CDR3 DNA: TGTGCCTGCCGAGACAGGGGGTCCTACGAG. Its protein is CACRDRGSYE. In full, the CDR3 reads CACRDRGSYEQYF.

This clone was seen more than once but under ten times. The CDR3 end falls 3 residues outside the read, so it is completed with the germline J gene. The chain carries TRBV13 and TRBJ2-3; D remains unclear. The V end was cut by 5 bases, the J end by 8 bases, with 11 bases between. This CDR3 has 12 amino acids. Germline V gene data show CDR1 as PRHDT and CDR2 as FYEKMQ (reference sequence). CDR3 DNA (partial): TGTGCCAGCAGCGTCGACTCCGTTACG. It yields the protein CASSVDSVT. The entire CDR3 sequence reads CASSVDSVTQYF.

This clone was recorded at least ten times. The observed sequence ends 3 residues before the CDR3 terminus, with the missing tail filled in from the germline J gene. The chain joins TRBV28 to TRBJ1-4, with 11 positions matching TRBD1. After removal of 6 bases from V and 8 bases from J, the junction contained 5 bases not matched to a gene. Germline V CDR1 and CDR2: MDHEN, SYDVKM. The CDR3 extends over 14 amino acids. The CDR3 here is CASSGTGGGEKLFF. The sequenced CDR3 bases are TGTGCCAGCAGCGGGACAGGGGGGGGAGAAAAA.

This clone was seen only a few times. Read coverage stops 3 residues before the CDR3 terminus; the germline J gene supplies the remainder. The chain links TRBV11-1 to TRBJ2-7, with 14 bases identical to TRBD2. CDR3 size: 15 residues. The germline gives CDR1 SGHAT, CDR2 FQDESV (reference sequence). V lost 5 bases and J lost 4; bases outside the gene matches: 4. The DNA read from the CDR3 is TGTGCCAGCAGCAGACTAGCGGGAGGGCCTTACGAG. This encodes CASSRLAGGPYE. The complete CDR3 reads CASSRLAGGPYEQYF.

This clone was seen repeatedly, ten times or more. The read ends 3 residues before the CDR3 terminus; that terminus is restored from the germline J gene. The chain joins TRBV6-1 to TRBJ2-7; D may be TRBD2 (5 bases). V was cut by 2 bases and J by 0 bases, with 8 bases left in between. This CDR3 has 14 residues. Germline CDR1 and CDR2: MNHNS and SASEGT. Partial CDR3 DNA: TGTGCCAGCAGTGAATCGGCGGGCTCCTACGAG. This encodes CASSESAGSYE. The full CDR3 protein reads CASSESAGSYEQYF.

This clone was recorded many times. The read ends 3 residues before the CDR3 terminus; that terminus is restored from the germline J gene. The rearrangement joins TRBV11-2 to TRBJ1-1; 11 nucleotides align to TRBD1. The CDR3 runs to 15 residues. The V gene's germline CDR1 is SGHAT and CDR2 FQNNGV. Trimming took 4 bases from V and 6 from J; bases not matched to a gene: 7. Incomplete CDR3 DNA: TGTGCCAGCAGCTCCTTGCTGGGACAGGGGGCTGAA. It is translated as CASSSLLGQGAE. The full CDR3 is CASSSLLGQGAEAFF.

There are many counts of this clone. From the germline J gene comes the end of the CDR3, since the read stops 3 residues before it. This rearrangement joins TRBV2 to TRBJ2-5; D unresolved. The CDR3 is made up of 13 amino acids. Germline loops: CDR1 SNHLY, CDR2 FYNNEI. The CDR3 sequence: CASSDSFGVTQYF. CDR3 DNA, as far as it was read: TGTGCCAGCAGTGATTCGTTCGGTGTCACC.

This clone was counted at least ten times. The CDR3 goes on 3 residues after the read ends, and that part is filled in from the germline J gene. The chain couples TRBV5-1 to TRBJ1-2, with D maybe TRBD1 (6 bases). V lost 0 bases and J 3 bases, leaving 12 bases between the germline ends. Per germline, CDR1 SGHRS and CDR2 YFSETQ. CDR3 length: 15 amino acids. CDR3 loop: CASSLGGTSHYGYTF. The sequenced CDR3 bases are TGCGCCAGCAGCTTGGGGGGGACATCTCACTATGGC.

In this sample, this clone turned up a few times. The missing CDR3 end, 3 residues past where the read stops, is filled in from the germline J gene. This rearrangement joins TRBV20-1 to TRBJ1-5, with D maybe TRBD1 (5 bases). Per germline, CDR1 DFQATT and CDR2 SNEGSKA (reference sequence). The CDR3 has 14 amino acids. The V end lost 5 bases, the J end lost 4 bases, and 15 bases lay between the germline ends. The part of the CDR3 DNA that was read is TGCAGTGCTTCCCAGGGTGTATCTAATCAGCCC. This gives the protein CSASQGVSNQP. In full, the CDR3 is CSASQGVSNQPQHF.

This clone was seen many times. The read ends 3 residues shy of where the CDR3 ends; the end is completed using the germline J gene. The chain carries TRBV20-1 and TRBJ1-6, with D possibly TRBD1 on 6 matching bases. This CDR3 is built from 15 residues. Per the germline V gene, CDR1 is DFQATT and CDR2 is SNEGSKA (reference sequence). V dropped 0 bases and J dropped 6 bases, with 12 bases sitting between them. CDR3 DNA, as far as it was read: TGCAGTGCTAGAGAGGGGGGGGCCGGTAATTCACCC. Translating it yields CSAREGGAGNSP. The complete CDR3 protein is CSAREGGAGNSPLHF.

Remarks on this clone: The missing CDR3 end, 3 residues past where the read stops, is filled in from the germline J gene. The chain carries TRBV2 and TRBJ1-6, with D possibly TRBD1 on 6 matching bases. V was trimmed by 2 bases and J by 7 bases, leaving 6 bases between them. The CDR3 extends over 13 amino acids. CDR1 is SNHLY and CDR2 is FYNNEI in the germline V gene. CDR3 residues: CASSEQGNSPLHF. CDR3 DNA (partial): TGTGCCAGCAGTGAACAGGGGAATTCACCC. Together with reference TRBV2 and TRBJ1-6, the CDR3 gives the full variable domain: EPEVTQTPSHQVTQMGQEVILRCVPISNHLYFYWYRQILGQKVEFLVSFYNNEISEKSEIFDDQFSVERPDGSNFTLKIRSTKLEDSAMYFCASSEQGNSPLHFGNGTRLTVT.